This T cell receptor (beta chain) stems from a study of blood T cells in healthy people across ages. Together with a sample-barcoded 5' primer, a J-beta primer mix was included in a second PCR lasting about 7 to 12 cycles. With 12 random nucleotides, a template-switch adaptor tagged each individual cDNA molecule. From the 5' RACE reads, TCRdb called clonotypes with MiXCR, one entry per CDR3 protein. The sample records 550,000 to 750,000 distinct CDR3 sequences, 20% to 25% being singletons. Researchers collected 9.5 to 10 milliliters of peripheral blood from every single donor. Notes on the study in general: In older individuals, TCR beta diversity per million T cells was lower, falling roughly linearly with age. Estimates drawn from one million T cells were deemed to understate diversity.

V dropped 1 base and J dropped 5 bases, with 15 bases sitting between them. There are 14 residues in the CDR3. From germline, CDR1 is DFQATT and CDR2 SNEGSKA (reference sequence). The table lists this clonotype with a few counts. Its target is not known. The V call is TRBV20-1, the J call TRBJ2-7; perhaps TRBD1 as D (5 bases). The receptor was isolated from a man between 65 and 85 years old in good health. The sequenced sample was blood. Written as DNA, the CDR3 is TGCAGTGCTAGAGCGTTGCAGGGCTGGAACGAGCAGTACTTC. It yields the protein CSARALQGWNEQYF.